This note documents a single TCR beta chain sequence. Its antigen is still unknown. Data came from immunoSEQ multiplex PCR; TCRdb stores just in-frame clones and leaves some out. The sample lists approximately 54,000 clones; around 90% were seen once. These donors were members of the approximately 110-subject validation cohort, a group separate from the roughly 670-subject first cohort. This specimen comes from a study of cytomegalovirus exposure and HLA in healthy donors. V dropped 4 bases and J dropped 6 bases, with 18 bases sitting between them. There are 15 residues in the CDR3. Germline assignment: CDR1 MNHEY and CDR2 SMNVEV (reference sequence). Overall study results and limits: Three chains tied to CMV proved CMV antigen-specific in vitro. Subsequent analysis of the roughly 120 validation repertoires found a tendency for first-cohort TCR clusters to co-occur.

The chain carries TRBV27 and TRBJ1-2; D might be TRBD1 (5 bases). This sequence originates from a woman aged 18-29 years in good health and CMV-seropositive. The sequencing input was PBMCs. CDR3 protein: CASSSGPLGGDGYTF. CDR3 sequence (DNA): TGTGCCAGCAGTTCAGGACCCCTCGGGGGGGATGGCTACACCTTC.